Below are 29 T cell receptor beta chains sequenced from a single sample in a study of glioma-infiltrating T cells. TCR alpha and beta CDR3 regions were amplified from RNA using iRepertoire nested multiplex PCR. TCRdb independently ran MiXCR on the multiplex PCR reads; one entry per CDR3 protein. The data show 150,000 or so distinct CDR3 sequences, with more than 35% seen just once and around 18% held by the top ten. Source material: glioma tissue, nonneoplastic brain tissue, or PBMCs (not recorded which). The source of these receptors is a human donor with low-grade glioma or glioblastoma, undergoing nonglioma brain surgery, or in good health (not recorded which).

The gene calls are TRBV29-1 and TRBJ2-1, with D maybe TRBD1 (6 bases). V was clipped by 4 bases and J by 4 bases, with 8 bases between them. The CDR3 contains 12 residues. The germline V gene encodes CDR1 SQVTM and CDR2 ANQGSEA. CDR3 sequence: CSVGTDYNEQFF. In DNA, the CDR3 is TGCAGCGTTGGGACAGATTACAATGAGCAGTTCTTC.

The chain recombines TRBV6-2 or TRBV6-3 with TRBJ1-6; D is unclear. There are 13 residues in the CDR3. Trimming took 0 bases from V and 12 from J, leaving 9 bases between them. Germline V gives CDR1 MNHEY, CDR2 SVGEGT. The CDR3 DNA sequence: TGTGCCAGCAGTTACTCCTGGCAGTTACCCCTCCACTTT. It yields the protein CASSYSWQLPLHF.

The chain is built from TRBV27 and TRBJ1-3; 7 bases agree with TRBD1. Germline CDR1 MNHEY, CDR2 SMNVEV (reference sequence). CDR3 length equals 15 residues. Trimming took 5 bases from V and 0 from J; bases not matched to a gene: 4. CDR3 nucleotide sequence: TGTGCCAGCAGTGTACAGGGGCTCTCTGGAAACACCATATATTTT. Translation gives CASSVQGLSGNTIYF.

The chain has TRBV7-6 and TRBJ1-1; a possible D gene is TRBD1 (6 bases). Germline values: CDR1 SGHVS, CDR2 FNYEAQ. The CDR3 spans 14 residues. Trimming stripped 5 bases from V and 6 bases from J, with 16 bases between. CDR3 sequence: CASSPETGTPEAFF. The CDR3 DNA is TGTGCCAGCAGCCCTGAAACAGGGACCCCTGAAGCTTTCTTT.

This chain uses TRBV6-1 with TRBJ2-7, with TRBD1 matching over 9 bases. Germline assignment: CDR1 MNHNS and CDR2 SASEGT. J lost 2 bases, V lost 7 bases, and 3 bases had no gene match. The CDR3 is 13 residues long. The CDR3 DNA follows: TGTGCCAGCACCCGGGACAGGGCCTACGAGCAGTACTTC. It specifies CASTRDRAYEQYF.

Only a few counts were recorded for this clonotype. This chain joins TRBV2 and TRBJ2-5; perhaps TRBD1 as D (5 bases). This CDR3 spans 14 amino acids. The V gene lost 4 bases and the J gene lost 5 bases, with 14 bases spanning the gap. Germline CDR1 SNHLY, CDR2 FYNNEI. CDR3 amino acids: CASSGSGSGETQYF. The CDR3 DNA reads TGTGCCAGCAGTGGGAGTGGTTCAGGGGAGACCCAGTACTTC.

Concerning this clonotype itself: One end of the junction varies from germline; a read error may be responsible. The chain is built from TRBV6-1 and TRBJ2-4; TRBD2 matches 14 bases. Germline V gene data show CDR1 as MNHNS and CDR2 as SASEGT. CDR3 size: 16 residues. The chain's CDR3 is CASRGTSGGSKDIQYF. The DNA of the CDR3 is TGTGCCAGCAGGGGGACTAGCGGGGGATCCAAAGACATTCAGTACTTC.

This clonotype showed up just a few times. This chain uses TRBV6-6 with TRBJ2-7; D may be TRBD2 (7 bases). V gave up 2 bases and J gave up 4 bases, with 12 bases separating them. Germline CDR1 reads MNHNY; CDR2 reads SVGAGI (reference sequence). The CDR3 covers 14 residues. CDR3 loop: CASSYRGANYEQYF. As DNA, the CDR3 is TGTGCCAGCAGTTACCGGGGGGCGAATTACGAGCAGTACTTC.

The chain is built from TRBV29-1 and TRBJ2-2; 7 nucleotides agree with TRBD1. V gave up 7 bases and J gave up 0 bases; unmatched junction bases: 8. The CDR3 loop spans 15 amino acids. The germline V gene has CDR1 SQVTM and CDR2 ANQGSEA. CDR3 region: CSAKQGYANTGELFF. CDR3 nucleotide sequence: TGCAGCGCAAAACAGGGGTATGCGAACACCGGGGAGCTGTTTTTT.

The rearrangement uses TRBV18 and TRBJ2-3; D gene uncertain. From germline, CDR1 is KGHSH and CDR2 LQKENI. This CDR3 comprises 15 residues. V lost 5 bases and J 2 bases, leaving 14 bases between the germline ends. DNA for the CDR3: TGTGCCAGCTCAACAACCGCAGGTATCACAGATACGCAGTATTTT. Encoded protein: CASSTTAGITDTQYF.

J is TRBJ1-2 and V is TRBV20-1; D is undetermined. The V gene's germline CDR1 is DFQATT and CDR2 SNEGSKA (reference sequence). V was clipped by 2 bases and J by 3 bases, with 7 bases between them. CDR3 length: 12 amino acids. The DNA for the CDR3 is TGCAGTGCTAGAAGGCAGGACTATGGCTACACCTTC. It yields the protein CSARRQDYGYTF.

The chain carries TRBV7-2 and TRBJ2-7, with D possibly matching TRBD2 (6 bases). Looked up from germline, CDR1 is SGHTA and CDR2 is FQGNSA. This CDR3 has 15 residues. V shed 4 bases and J shed 0 bases, with 13 bases lying between them. The CDR3 sequence: CASSSEGLNSYEQYF. CDR3 DNA sequence: TGTGCCAGCAGCTCCGAGGGACTCAACTCCTACGAGCAGTACTTC.

The gene calls are TRBV6-1 and TRBJ2-1; TRBD2 matches 9 bases. Germline loops: CDR1 MNHNS, CDR2 SASEGT. With 3 bases clipped from V and 7 bases from J, the junction kept 10 bases outside the gene matches. The CDR3 has 16 amino acids. CDR3 sequence: CASSESAAGGINEQFF. The DNA for the CDR3 is TGTGCCAGCAGTGAGTCGGCAGCGGGGGGTATAAATGAGCAGTTCTTC.

A single count supports this clonotype. J is TRBJ2-5 and V is TRBV20-1; no definite D call. This CDR3 region has 14 residues. Trimming removed 3 bases at V and 2 bases at J, with 13 bases between. The V gene's germline CDR1 is DFQATT and CDR2 SNEGSKA (reference sequence). CDR3 bases: TGCAGTGCTAGCCAAGGCTACTATCAAGAGACCCAGTACTTC. Translating it yields CSASQGYYQETQYF.

This clonotype was counted only a few times. The V gene is TRBV20-1, the J gene TRBJ1-2; D may be TRBD1 (5 bases). The V gene lost 3 bases and the J gene lost 3 bases, with 14 bases spanning the gap. Per the germline V gene, CDR1 is DFQATT and CDR2 is SNEGSKA (reference sequence). The CDR3 consists of 14 residues. The CDR3 DNA sequence: TGCAGTGCTAGTACGACGGGGGGGGACTATGGCTACACCTTC. This encodes CSASTTGGDYGYTF.

This clonotype was seen only a few times. This rearrangement joins TRBV6-6 to TRBJ2-1; perhaps TRBD2 as D (6 bases). Germline CDR1 and CDR2: MNHNY and SVGAGI (reference sequence). There are 15 residues in the CDR3. V lost 2 bases to trimming and J lost 4 bases, with 12 bases between them. The CDR3 DNA reads as TGTGCCAGCAGTTACGACCGGGAGCGTTACAATGAGCAGTTCTTC. This sequence encodes CASSYDRERYNEQFF.

V gene TRBV6-1 combines with J gene TRBJ1-5; D call uncertain. Per germline, CDR1 MNHNS and CDR2 SASEGT. CDR3 length: 14 amino acids. Trimming took off 4 bases at V and 4 bases at J, with 11 bases between the two ends. The CDR3 coding sequence is TGTGCCAGCAGTGCCTGGGCCTTTAATCAGCCCCAGCATTTT. It yields the protein CASSAWAFNQPQHF.

This clonotype has only a few counts. The J gene is TRBJ2-2, the V gene TRBV7-9, with unresolved D. The V and J ends lost 2 bases and 5 bases respectively, with 6 bases between them. The CDR3 has 13 amino acids. CDR1 SEHNR and CDR2 FQNEAQ come from the germline V gene (reference sequence). The CDR3: CASSLIITGELFF. The CDR3 DNA is TGTGCCAGCAGCTTAATAATTACCGGGGAGCTGTTTTTT.

The rearrangement uses TRBV7-8 and TRBJ1-3; tentatively, D is TRBD1 (6 bases). CDR3 length: 15 residues. The germline gives CDR1 SGHVS, CDR2 FQNEAQ. Trimming took off 4 bases at V and 2 bases at J, with 12 bases between the two ends. DNA of the CDR3: TGTGCCAGCAGCTCAGGACAGATGACTGGAAACACCATATATTTT. Its translation is CASSSGQMTGNTIYF.

Points on this clonotype: At one boundary the junction diverges from the germline segment, which might be a read error. This rearrangement joins TRBV20-1 to TRBJ1-2; D is ambiguous. The CDR3 covers 13 residues. CDR1 is DFQATT and CDR2 is SNEGSKA in the germline V gene (reference sequence). CDR3 coding DNA: TGCAGTGCAAGGACGGTTTCTAACTATGGCTACGCCTTC. Its translation: CSARTVSNYGYAF.

The rearrangement uses TRBV11-2 and TRBJ1-1; D may be TRBD1 (6 bases). The CDR3 is made up of 13 amino acids. Germline V lookup: CDR1 SGHAT, CDR2 FQNNGV. V lost 5 bases to trimming and J lost 6 bases, with 13 bases between them. The CDR3 DNA is TGTGCCAGCAGCCTCGCGGACAGCCCTGAAGCTTTCTTT. This gives the protein CASSLADSPEAFF.

At least ten counts were recorded for this clonotype. The V call is TRBV27, the J call TRBJ2-7, with D uncertain. Germline V CDR1 and CDR2: MNHEY, SMNVEV (reference sequence). The CDR3 is 14 residues long. With 5 bases removed from V and 3 bases from J, the gap between germline ends came to 14 bases. CDR3: CASSPSMAVYEQYF. The DNA for the CDR3 is TGTGCCAGCAGTCCCTCAATGGCCGTCTACGAGCAGTACTTC.

The table lists this clonotype with a few counts. This chain uses TRBV6-1 with TRBJ1-1; TRBD1 agrees at 11 bases. With V trimmed by 2 bases and J by 1 base, 3 bases remained unmatched. The CDR3 sequence is 16 residues long. Germline CDR1 MNHNS, CDR2 SASEGT. CDR3 coding DNA: TGTGCCAGCAGTGAATGGGGGACAGGGGGGAACACTGAAGCTTTCTTT. Protein sequence: CASSEWGTGGNTEAFF.

The chain has TRBV7-9 and TRBJ2-3, with a possible D match to TRBD1 (5 bases). The DNA end is a closer match to TRBJ2-5, so the J assignment may be wrong. The CDR3 totals 14 residues. Germline V gene data show CDR1 as SEHNR and CDR2 as FQNEAQ (reference sequence). The CDR3 is CASSLYLRGETQYF. The CDR3 coding sequence is TGTGCCAGCAGCTTATACTTAAGGGGAGAGACCCAGTACTTC.

This clonotype was detected only a few times. The chain recombines TRBV6-1 with TRBJ2-7; D is possibly TRBD1 (5 bases). Germline V gene sequence: CDR1 MNHNS, CDR2 SASEGT. This CDR3 has 15 amino acids. The germline V and J ends were trimmed by 6 bases and 1 base, with 16 bases remaining between them. The CDR3 region is CASSRFQGISYEQYF. As DNA, the CDR3 is TGTGCCAGCAGCCGTTTCCAGGGTATATCCTACGAGCAGTACTTC.

The J gene is TRBJ2-5, the V gene TRBV12-3 or TRBV12-4; tentative D call: TRBD2 (5 bases). The CDR3 length is 19 residues. Trimming removed 3 bases from V and 3 bases from J, with 26 bases in between. The CDR3 is CASSLSDYVGRWIEETQYF. The CDR3 DNA reads TGTGCCAGCAGTTTGTCCGACTACGTCGGGCGTTGGATTGAAGAGACCCAGTACTTC.

The V and J genes are TRBV4-1 and TRBJ1-1; TRBD1 is a possible D gene (6 bases). This CDR3 comprises 17 residues. CDR1 and CDR2 (germline): MGHRA, YSYEKL. Trimming pared 0 bases from V and 4 bases from J, leaving 18 bases between. The CDR3 region is CASSQDSSTGRGTEAFF. CDR3 in DNA: TGCGCCAGCAGCCAAGATAGTTCCACAGGCAGGGGCACTGAAGCTTTCTTT.

This clonotype showed up just once. The chain is built from TRBV10-1 and TRBJ2-7; TRBD2 is a possible D gene (5 bases). This CDR3 has 14 residues. Germline CDR1 and CDR2: WNHNN and SYGVQD (reference sequence). V was clipped by 0 bases and J by 2 bases, with 8 bases between them. CDR3 loop: CASSESPGAYEQYF. The CDR3, as DNA: TGCGCCAGCAGTGAGTCCCCCGGGGCCTACGAGCAGTACTTC.

This sequence joins TRBV6-6 and TRBJ1-5; 7 nucleotides agree with TRBD1. CDR1 is MNHNY, CDR2 SVGAGI, per germline (reference sequence). After removal of 6 bases from V and 4 bases from J, the junction contained 12 bases not matched to a gene. The CDR3 sequence is 16 residues long. CDR3 amino acids: CASSRQRQGGNQPQHF. CDR3 nucleotide sequence: TGTGCCAGCAGCCGCCAGCGACAGGGAGGGAATCAGCCCCAGCATTTT.